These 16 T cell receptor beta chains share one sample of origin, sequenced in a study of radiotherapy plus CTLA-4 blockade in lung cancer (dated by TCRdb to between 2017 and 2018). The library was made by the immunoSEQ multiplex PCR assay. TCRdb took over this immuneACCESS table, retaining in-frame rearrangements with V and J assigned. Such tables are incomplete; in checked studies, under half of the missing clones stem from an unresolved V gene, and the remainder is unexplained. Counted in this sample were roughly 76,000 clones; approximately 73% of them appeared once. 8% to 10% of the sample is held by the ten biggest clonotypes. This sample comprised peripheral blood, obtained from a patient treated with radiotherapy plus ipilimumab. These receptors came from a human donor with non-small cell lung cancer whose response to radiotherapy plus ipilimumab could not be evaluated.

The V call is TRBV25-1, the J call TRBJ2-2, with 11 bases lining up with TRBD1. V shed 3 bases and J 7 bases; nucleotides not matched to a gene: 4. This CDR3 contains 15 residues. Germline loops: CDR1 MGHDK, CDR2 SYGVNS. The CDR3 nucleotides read TGTGCCAGCAGTGATATGGGACAGGGGGTCGGGGAGCTGTTTTTT. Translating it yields CASSDMGQGVGELFF.

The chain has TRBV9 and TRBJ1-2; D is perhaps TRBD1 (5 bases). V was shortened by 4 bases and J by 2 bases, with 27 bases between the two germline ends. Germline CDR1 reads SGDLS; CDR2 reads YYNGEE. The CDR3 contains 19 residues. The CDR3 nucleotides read TGTGCCAGCAGCCACGCATCCAGGGCCCTAACCACCCCCAACTATGGCTACACCTTC. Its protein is CASSHASRALTTPNYGYTF.

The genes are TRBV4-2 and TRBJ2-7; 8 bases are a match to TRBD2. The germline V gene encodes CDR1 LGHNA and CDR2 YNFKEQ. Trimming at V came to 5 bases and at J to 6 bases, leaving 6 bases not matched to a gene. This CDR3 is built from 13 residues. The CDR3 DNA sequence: TGTGCCAGCAGCTCCGGGCGGGAGGCCGAGCAGTACTTC. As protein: CASSSGREAEQYF.

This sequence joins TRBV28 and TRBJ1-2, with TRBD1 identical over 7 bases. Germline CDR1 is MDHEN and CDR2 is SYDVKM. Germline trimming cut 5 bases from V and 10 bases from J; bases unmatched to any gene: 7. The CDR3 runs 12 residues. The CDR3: CASSADREDYTF. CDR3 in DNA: TGTGCCAGCAGTGCCGACAGGGAGGACTACACCTTC.

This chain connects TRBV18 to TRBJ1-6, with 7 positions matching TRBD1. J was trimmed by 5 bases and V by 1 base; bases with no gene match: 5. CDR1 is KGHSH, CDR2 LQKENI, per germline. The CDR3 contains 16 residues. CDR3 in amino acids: CASSPLETGNNSPLHF. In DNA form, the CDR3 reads TGTGCCAGCTCACCACTGGAGACAGGGAATAATTCACCCCTCCACTTT.

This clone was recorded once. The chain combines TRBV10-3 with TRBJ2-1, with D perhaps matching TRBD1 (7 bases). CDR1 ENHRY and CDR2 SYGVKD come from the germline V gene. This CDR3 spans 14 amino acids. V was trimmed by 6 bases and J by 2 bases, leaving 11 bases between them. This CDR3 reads CAISQGEAYNEQFF. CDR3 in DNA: TGTGCCATCAGCCAGGGGGAGGCCTACAATGAGCAGTTCTTC.

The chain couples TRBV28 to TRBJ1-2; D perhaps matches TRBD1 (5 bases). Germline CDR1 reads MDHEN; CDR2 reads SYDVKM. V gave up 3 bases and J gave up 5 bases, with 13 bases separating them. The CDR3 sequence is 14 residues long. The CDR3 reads CASSFVDSLYGYTF. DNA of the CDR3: TGTGCCAGCAGTTTTGTCGACAGCCTTTATGGCTACACCTTC.

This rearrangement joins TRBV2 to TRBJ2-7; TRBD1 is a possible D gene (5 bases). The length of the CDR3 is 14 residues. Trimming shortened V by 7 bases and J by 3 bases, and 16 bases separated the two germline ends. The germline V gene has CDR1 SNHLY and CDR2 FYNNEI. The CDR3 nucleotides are TGTGCCAGCACCCCCCAGGGAACGGTCTACGAGCAGTACTTC. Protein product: CASTPQGTVYEQYF.

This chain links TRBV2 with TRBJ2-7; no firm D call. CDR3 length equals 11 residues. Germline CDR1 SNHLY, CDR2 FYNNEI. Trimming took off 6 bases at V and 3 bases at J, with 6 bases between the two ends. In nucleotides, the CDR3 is TGTGCCAGCAGGTCCATCTACGAGCAGTACTTC. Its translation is CASRSIYEQYF.

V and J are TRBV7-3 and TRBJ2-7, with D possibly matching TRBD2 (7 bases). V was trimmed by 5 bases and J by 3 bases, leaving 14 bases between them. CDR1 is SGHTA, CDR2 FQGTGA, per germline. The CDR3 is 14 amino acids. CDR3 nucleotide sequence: TGTGCCAGCAGCCCAGGGGCGGGAGACTACGAGCAGTACTTC. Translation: CASSPGAGDYEQYF.

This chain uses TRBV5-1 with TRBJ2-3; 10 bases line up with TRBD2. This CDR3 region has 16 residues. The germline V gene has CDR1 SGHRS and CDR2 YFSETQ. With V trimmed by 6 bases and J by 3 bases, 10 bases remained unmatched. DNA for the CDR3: TGCGCCAGCACGGCTAGCGGGAGCTCAGTAACAGATACGCAGTATTTT. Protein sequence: CASTASGSSVTDTQYF.

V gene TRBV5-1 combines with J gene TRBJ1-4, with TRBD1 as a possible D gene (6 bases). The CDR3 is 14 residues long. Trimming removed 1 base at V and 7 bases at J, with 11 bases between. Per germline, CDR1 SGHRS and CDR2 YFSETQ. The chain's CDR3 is CASSLSRGAEKLFF. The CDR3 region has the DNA TGCGCCAGCAGCTTGTCGCGGGGGGCTGAAAAACTGTTTTTT.

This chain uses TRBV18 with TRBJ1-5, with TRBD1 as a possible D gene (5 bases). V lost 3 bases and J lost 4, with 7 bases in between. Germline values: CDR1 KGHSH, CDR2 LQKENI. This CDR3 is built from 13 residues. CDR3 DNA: TGTGCCAGCTCACCCGACAGTAATCAGCCCCAGCATTTT. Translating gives CASSPDSNQPQHF.

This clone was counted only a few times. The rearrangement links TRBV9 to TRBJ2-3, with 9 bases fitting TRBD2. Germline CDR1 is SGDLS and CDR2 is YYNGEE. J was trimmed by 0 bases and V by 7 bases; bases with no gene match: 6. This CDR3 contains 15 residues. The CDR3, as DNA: TGTGCCAGCGAGGGCGGGAGGGCTAGCACAGATACGCAGTATTTT. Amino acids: CASEGGRASTDTQYF.

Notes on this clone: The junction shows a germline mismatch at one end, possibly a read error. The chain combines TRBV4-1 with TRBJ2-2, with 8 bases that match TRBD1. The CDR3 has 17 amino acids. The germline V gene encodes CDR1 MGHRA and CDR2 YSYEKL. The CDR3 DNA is TGCGCCAGCAGCCAAGATATCGGGGCAGGGGGCGGGCGGGGAGCTGTTTTT. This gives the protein CASSQDIGAGGGRGAVF.

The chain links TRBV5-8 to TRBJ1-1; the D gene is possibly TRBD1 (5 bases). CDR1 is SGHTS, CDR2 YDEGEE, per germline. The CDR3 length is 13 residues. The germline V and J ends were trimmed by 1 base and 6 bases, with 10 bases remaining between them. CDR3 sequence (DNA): TGTGCCAGCAGCTTGATCGGGGGAGCTGAAGCTTTCTTT. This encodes CASSLIGGAEAFF.